Each of the 15 T cell receptor beta chains below was sequenced from the same sample in a study of radiotherapy plus CTLA-4 blockade in lung cancer. Repertoires were generated with immunoSEQ multiplex PCR, while TCRdb's copy carries only in-frame clones and drops some. This table has some 64,000 clones, 70% to 80% appearing once. The sequences come from peripheral blood, collected from a patient treated with radiotherapy plus ipilimumab. The receptors stem from a human donor with non-small cell lung cancer who had a complete response to radiotherapy plus ipilimumab.

The gene calls are TRBV7-9 and TRBJ1-1; D is perhaps TRBD1 (5 bases). Between the trimmed V and J ends, which lost 6 bases and 8 bases, there was a span of 13 bases. The CDR3 loop spans 12 amino acids. Germline CDR1 reads SEHNR; CDR2 reads FQNEAQ (reference sequence). Here the CDR3 DNA reads TGTGCCAGCAGGAGTGGGGGGTGGGAAGCTTTCTTT. It encodes CASRSGGWEAFF.

With regard to this clone: The same CDR3 also results from other DNA sequences found in this sample. The chain couples TRBV5-1 to TRBJ2-1; a weak D match, TRBD1 (6 bases). The V end lost 1 base, the J end lost 7 bases, and 9 bases lay between the germline ends. Germline V gene lookup returns CDR1 SGHRS and CDR2 YFSETQ. The CDR3 totals 13 residues. This CDR3 is CASSLQGWNEQFF. DNA for the CDR3: TGCGCCAGCAGCTTGCAGGGGTGGAATGAGCAGTTCTTC. The whole variable domain, remainder taken from reference TRBV5-1 and TRBJ2-1, is KAGVTQTPRYLIKTRGQQVTLSCSPISGHRSVSWYQQTPGQGLQFLFEYFSETQRNKGNFPGRFSGRQFSNSRSEMNVSTLELGDSALYLCASSLQGWNEQFFGPGTRLTVL.

The chain uses TRBV5-3 and TRBJ2-7, with 7 bases aligning to TRBD2. TRBV5-3 is classed as an ORF, of uncertain function. V was clipped by 0 bases and J by 7 bases; unmatched bases: 13. The CDR3 consists of 16 residues. The chain's CDR3 is CARSLGSGPGLREQYF. The CDR3 DNA reads TGTGCCAGAAGCTTGGGGTCGGGCCCGGGACTACGAGAGCAGTACTTC.

The chain has TRBV2 and TRBJ2-5; a possible D gene is TRBD1 (5 bases). Deletions cut 4 bases from V and 7 bases from J, with 10 bases between. Germline CDR1 and CDR2: SNHLY and FYNNEI. The CDR3 contains 12 residues. The CDR3: CASSAQGGTQYF. The DNA for the CDR3 is TGTGCCAGCAGTGCTCAGGGTGGGACCCAGTACTTC.

CDR3 coding DNA: TGTGCCAGCAGAACCAGGGATATTGGAAACACCATATATTTT. Its protein product is CASRTRDIGNTIYF. The chain employs TRBV6-6 and TRBJ1-3, with TRBD1 as a possible D gene (5 bases). V lost 6 bases and J 3 bases, leaving 12 bases between the germline ends. This CDR3 has 14 amino acids. Germline CDR1 MNHNY, CDR2 SVGAGI (reference sequence).

The J gene is TRBJ2-5, the V gene TRBV19, with a possible D match to TRBD1 (6 bases). The CDR3 is made up of 16 amino acids. CDR1 and CDR2 (germline): LNHDA, SQIVND (reference sequence). Trimming shortened V by 1 base and J by 1 base, and 13 bases separated the two germline ends. CDR3 in amino acids: CASSIVYGGPQETQYF. In DNA, the CDR3 is TGTGCCAGTAGTATAGTTTATGGGGGCCCCCAAGAGACCCAGTACTTC.

The chain is built from TRBV7-9 and TRBJ2-5; no definite D call. Germline V gives CDR1 SEHNR, CDR2 FQNEAQ (reference sequence). Trimming cost V 5 bases and J 4 bases, with 11 bases left between them. CDR3 length: 13 residues. The DNA of the CDR3 is TGTGCCAGCAGCCCCCCCCTTGCAGAGACCCAGTACTTC. It codes for CASSPPLAETQYF.

The chain is built from TRBV5-4 and TRBJ2-7; weak D call: TRBD2 (6 bases). The CDR3 is 13 residues long. Between the trimmed V and J ends, which lost 1 base and 3 bases, there was a span of 8 bases. Germline CDR1 SGHNT, CDR2 YYREEE (reference sequence). The CDR3 DNA reads TGTGCCAGCAGCTTGAGGGGAGGCTACGAGCAGTACGTC. Translation: CASSLRGGYEQYV.

The chain has TRBV25-1 and TRBJ2-7; D perhaps matches TRBD2 (6 bases). CDR1 and CDR2 from the germline V gene are MGHDK and SYGVNS. The CDR3 spans 13 residues. Trimming removed 5 bases at V and 6 bases at J, with 14 bases between. CDR3: CASSSGLVGEQYV. CDR3 DNA: TGTGCCAGCAGTTCGGGACTGGTAGGCGAGCAGTACGTC.

The V gene is TRBV30, the J gene TRBJ2-7, with 10 bases fitting TRBD1. Germline V gene sequence: CDR1 GTSNPN, CDR2 SVGIG (reference sequence). The CDR3 is made up of 21 amino acids. Trimming removed 2 bases from V and 0 bases from J; junction bases left unmatched: 22. CDR3 DNA sequence: TGTGCCTGGAGTAAAGGACAGGGGGTGTATTTCCGACCCAAAAGCTCCTACGAGCAGTACTTC. As protein: CAWSKGQGVYFRPKSSYEQYF. Full variable domain (rest looked up from reference TRBV30 and TRBJ2-7): SQTIHQWPATLVQPVGSPLSLECTVEGTSNPNLYWYRQAAGRGLQLLFYSVGIGQISSEVPQNLSASRPQDRQFILSSKKLLLSDSGFYLCAWSKGQGVYFRPKSSYEQYFGPGTRLTVT.

The chain employs TRBV18 and TRBJ2-6; D remains unclear. V was clipped by 2 bases and J by 0 bases, with 8 bases between them. CDR1 is KGHSH and CDR2 is LQKENI in the germline V gene. This CDR3 has 16 residues. CDR3: CASSPMSSSGANVLTF. The CDR3 bases are TGTGCCAGCTCACCAATGAGCAGCTCTGGGGCCAACGTCCTGACTTTC. Variable domain in full (rest from reference TRBV18 and TRBJ2-6): NAGVMQNPRHLVRRRGQEARLRCSPMKGHSHVYWYRQLPEEGLKFMVYLQKENIIDESGMPKERFSAEFPKEGPSILRIQQVVRGDSAAYFCASSPMSSSGANVLTFGAGSRLTVL.

V usage is TRBV9 and J usage is TRBJ1-2; a weak D match, TRBD1 (5 bases). The length of the CDR3 is 14 residues. Germline CDR1 SGDLS, CDR2 YYNGEE. With 0 bases removed from V and 8 bases from J, the gap between germline ends came to 14 bases. The CDR3 DNA is TGTGCCAGCAGCGTAGTCGGAGGCTGGGACGGCTACACCTTC. Residues: CASSVVGGWDGYTF.

The chain is built from TRBV5-4 and TRBJ2-2; perhaps TRBD2 as D (6 bases). Trimming stripped 4 bases from V and 3 bases from J, with 13 bases between. From germline, CDR1 is SGHNT and CDR2 YYREEE (reference sequence). This CDR3 comprises 15 residues. As DNA, the CDR3 is TGTGCCAGCAGCCCGCTGGGACTTCACACCGGGGAGCTGTTTTTT. Encoded protein: CASSPLGLHTGELFF.

This clone was seen a few times. CDR3 loop: CASSDPGQGHYGYTF. The CDR3 DNA sequence: TGTGCCAGCAGCGATCCGGGACAGGGGCACTATGGCTACACCTTC. This rearrangement joins TRBV5-6 to TRBJ1-2, with 10 bases fitting TRBD1. Germline CDR1 reads SGHDT; CDR2 reads YYEEEE. V shed 4 bases and J 3 bases; nucleotides not matched to a gene: 6. CDR3 length: 15 residues.

The CDR3 spells CASSVGREGKLFF. CDR3 coding DNA: TGTGCCAGCAGCGTAGGGAGGGAGGGAAAACTGTTTTTT. The chain recombines TRBV9 with TRBJ1-4; D uncertain. Trimming left V 0 bases short and J 10 bases short, with 10 bases between. Germline V gene sequence: CDR1 SGDLS, CDR2 YYNGEE. The CDR3 sequence is 13 residues long. The complete variable domain, with remaining parts taken from reference TRBV9 and TRBJ1-4, reads DSGVTQTPKHLITATGQRVTLRCSPRSGDLSVYWYQQSLDQGLQFLIQYYNGEERAKGNILERFSAQQFPDLHSELNLSSLELGDSALYFCASSVGREGKLFFGSGTQLSVL.